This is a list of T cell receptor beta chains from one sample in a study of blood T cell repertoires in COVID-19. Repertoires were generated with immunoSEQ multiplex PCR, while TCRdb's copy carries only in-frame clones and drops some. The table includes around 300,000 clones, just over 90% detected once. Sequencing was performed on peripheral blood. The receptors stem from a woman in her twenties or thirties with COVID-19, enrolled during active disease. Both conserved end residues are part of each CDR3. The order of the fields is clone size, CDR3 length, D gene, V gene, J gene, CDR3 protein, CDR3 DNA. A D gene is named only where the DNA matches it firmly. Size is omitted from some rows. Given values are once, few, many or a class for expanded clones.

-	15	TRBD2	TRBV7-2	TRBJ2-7	CASSAIAGGSYEQYF	TGTGCCAGCAGCGCAATAGCGGGGGGCTCCTACGAGCAGTACTTC
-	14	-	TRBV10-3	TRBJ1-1	CAISGTVELTEAFF	TGTGCCATCAGTGGGACAGTGGAACTCACTGAAGCTTTCTTT
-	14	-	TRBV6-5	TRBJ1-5	CASRPHTGNQPQHF	TGTGCCAGCAGACCTCATACGGGCAATCAGCCCCAGCATTTT
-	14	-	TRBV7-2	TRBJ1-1	CASSSRHEHTEAFF	TGTGCCAGCAGCTCGCGACACGAGCACACTGAAGCTTTCTTT
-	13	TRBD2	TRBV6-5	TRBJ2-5	CASSPAGEETQYF	TGTGCCAGCAGCCCGGCGGGGGAAGAGACCCAGTACTTC
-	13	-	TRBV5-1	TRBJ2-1	CASSLAGFNEQFF	TGCGCCAGCAGCTTGGCGGGATTCAATGAGCAGTTCTTC
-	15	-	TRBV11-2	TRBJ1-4	CASSLAGTTNEKLFF	TGTGCCAGCAGCTTAGCGGGGACAACTAATGAAAAACTGTTTTTT
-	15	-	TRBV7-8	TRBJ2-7	CASSLVQGGTYEQYF	TGTGCCAGCAGCTTAGTGCAGGGGGGAACCTACGAGCAGTACTTC
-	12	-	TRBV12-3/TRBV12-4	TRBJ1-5	CASTDGGQPQHF	TGTGCCAGCACTGACGGCGGTCAGCCCCAGCATTTT
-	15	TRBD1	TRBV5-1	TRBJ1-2	CASSLEVSTGHGYTF	TGCGCCAGCAGCTTGGAAGTCTCGACAGGGCATGGCTACACCTTC
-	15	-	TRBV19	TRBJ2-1	CASLPTGTEYNEQFF	TGTGCCAGTCTTCCGACCGGGACTGAATACAATGAGCAGTTCTTC
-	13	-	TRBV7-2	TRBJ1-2	CASSPGSNYGYTF	TGTGCCAGCAGCCCAGGGTCCAACTATGGCTACACCTTC
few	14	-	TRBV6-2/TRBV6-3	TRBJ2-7	CASSYDGESYEQYF	TGTGCCAGCAGTTACGACGGGGAATCCTACGAGCAGTACTTC
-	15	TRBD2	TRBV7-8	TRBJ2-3	CASSSLAGGLNTQYF	TGTGCCAGCAGCTCACTAGCGGGAGGGCTTAATACGCAGTATTTT
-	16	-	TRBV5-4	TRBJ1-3	CASTQGQPFSGNTIYF	TGTGCCAGCACCCAAGGACAGCCGTTCTCTGGAAACACCATATATTTT
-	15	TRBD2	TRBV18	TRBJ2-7	CASSPSGAVGNEQYF	TGTGCCAGCTCACCAAGCGGGGCAGTTGGGAACGAGCAGTACTTC
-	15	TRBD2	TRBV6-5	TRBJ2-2	CASGGLAGARGELFF	TGTGCCAGCGGGGGACTAGCGGGAGCTCGAGGGGAGCTGTTTTTT
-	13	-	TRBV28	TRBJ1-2	CASSLIANYGYTF	TGTGCCAGCAGTTTGATAGCTAACTATGGCTACACCTTC
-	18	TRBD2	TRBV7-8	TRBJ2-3	CASSAGEASGFLTDTQYF	TGTGCCAGCAGCGCAGGAGAGGCTAGCGGGTTTCTCACAGATACGCAGTATTTT
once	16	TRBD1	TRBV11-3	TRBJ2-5	CASSPGQAGIQETQYF	TGTGCCAGCAGCCCGGGACAGGCCGGGATACAAGAGACCCAGTACTTC
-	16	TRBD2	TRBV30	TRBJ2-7	CAWSGGGLAGGWEQYF	TGTGCCTGGAGTGGTGGGGGACTAGCGGGAGGATGGGAGCAGTACTTC
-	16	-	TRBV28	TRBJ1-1	CASAPLEGVWNTEAFF	TGTGCCAGCGCCCCCCTTGAAGGGGTATGGAACACTGAAGCTTTCTTT
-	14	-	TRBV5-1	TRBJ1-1	CASSLEQMNTEAFF	TGCGCCAGCAGCTTGGAACAGATGAACACTGAAGCTTTCTTT
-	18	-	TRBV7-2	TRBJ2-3	CASSLAWQGAGGTDTQYF	TGTGCCAGCAGCTTAGCGTGGCAGGGGGCGGGGGGCACAGATACGCAGTATTTT
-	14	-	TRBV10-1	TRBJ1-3	CASTSYRTGNTIYF	TGCGCCAGCACCAGTTACAGGACTGGAAACACCATATATTTT
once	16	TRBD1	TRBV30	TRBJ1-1	CAWSGGQARANTEAFF	TGTGCCTGGAGTGGAGGACAGGCTCGAGCGAACACTGAAGCTTTCTTT
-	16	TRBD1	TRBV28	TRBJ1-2	CASSLNRGRQGYGYTF	TGTGCCAGCAGTTTGAACAGGGGGCGTCAGGGCTATGGCTACACCTTC
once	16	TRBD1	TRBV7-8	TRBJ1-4	CASSPGQGAMKEKLFF	TGTGCCAGCAGCCCTGGACAGGGGGCTATGAAGGAAAAACTGTTTTTT
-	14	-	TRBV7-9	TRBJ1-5	CASSPLGQNQPQHF	TGTGCCAGCAGCCCGCTTGGACAGAATCAGCCCCAGCATTTT
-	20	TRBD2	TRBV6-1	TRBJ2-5	CASSVFRPGLAGPLGKTQYF	TGTGCCAGCAGTGTTTTCAGACCGGGACTAGCGGGACCCCTGGGGAAGACCCAGTACTTC
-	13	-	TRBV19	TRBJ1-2	CASTDPGGRSYTF	TGTGCCAGTACCGATCCGGGGGGGAGAAGCTACACCTTC
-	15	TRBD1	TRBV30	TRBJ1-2	CAWRSKGADVYGYTF	TGTGCCTGGAGGTCCAAGGGGGCAGACGTTTATGGCTACACCTTC